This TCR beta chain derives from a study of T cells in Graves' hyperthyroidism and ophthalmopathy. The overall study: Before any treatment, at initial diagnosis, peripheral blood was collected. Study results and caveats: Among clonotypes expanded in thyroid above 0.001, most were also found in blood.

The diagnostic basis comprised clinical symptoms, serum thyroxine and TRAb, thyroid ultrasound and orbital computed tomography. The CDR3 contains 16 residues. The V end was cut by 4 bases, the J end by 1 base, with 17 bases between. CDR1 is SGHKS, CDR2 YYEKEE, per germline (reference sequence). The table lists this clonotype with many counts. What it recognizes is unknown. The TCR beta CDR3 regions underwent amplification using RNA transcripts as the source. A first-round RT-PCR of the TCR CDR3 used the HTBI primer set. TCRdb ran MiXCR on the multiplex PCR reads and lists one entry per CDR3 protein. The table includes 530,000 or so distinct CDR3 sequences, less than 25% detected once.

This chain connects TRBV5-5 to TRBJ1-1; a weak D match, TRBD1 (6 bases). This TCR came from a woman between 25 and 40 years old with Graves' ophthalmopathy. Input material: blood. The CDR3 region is CASSLFWTDPNTEAFF. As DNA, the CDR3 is TGTGCCAGCAGCCTGTTTTGGACAGACCCGAACACTGAAGCTTTCTTT.